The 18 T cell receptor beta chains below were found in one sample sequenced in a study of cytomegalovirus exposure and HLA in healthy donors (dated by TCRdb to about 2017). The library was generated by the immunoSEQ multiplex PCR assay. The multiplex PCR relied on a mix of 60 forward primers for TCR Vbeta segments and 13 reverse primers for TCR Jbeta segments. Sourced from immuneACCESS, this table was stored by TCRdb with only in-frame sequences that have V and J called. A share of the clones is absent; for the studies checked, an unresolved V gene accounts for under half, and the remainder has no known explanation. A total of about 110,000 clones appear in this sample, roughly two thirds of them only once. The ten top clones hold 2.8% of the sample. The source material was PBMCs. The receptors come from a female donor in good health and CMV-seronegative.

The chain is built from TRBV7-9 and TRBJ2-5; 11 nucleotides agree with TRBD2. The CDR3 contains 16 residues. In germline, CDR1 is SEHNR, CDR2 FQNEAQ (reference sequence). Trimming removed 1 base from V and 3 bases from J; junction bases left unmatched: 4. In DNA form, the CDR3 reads TGTGCCAGCAGCTTAGTGGTACTAGCGGGAGAAGAGACCCAGTACTTC. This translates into CASSLVVLAGEETQYF.

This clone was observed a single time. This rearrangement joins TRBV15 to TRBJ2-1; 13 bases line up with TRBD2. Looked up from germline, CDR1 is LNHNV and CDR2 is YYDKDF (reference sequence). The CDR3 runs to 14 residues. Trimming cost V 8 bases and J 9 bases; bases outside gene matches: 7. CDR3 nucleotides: TGTGCCACCGGACGGACTAGCGGGAGTGGTGAGCAGTTCTTC. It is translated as CATGRTSGSGEQFF.

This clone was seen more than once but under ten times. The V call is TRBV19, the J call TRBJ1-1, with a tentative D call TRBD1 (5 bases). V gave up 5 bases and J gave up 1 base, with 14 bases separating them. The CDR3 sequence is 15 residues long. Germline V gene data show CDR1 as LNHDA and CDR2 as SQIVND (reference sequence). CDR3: CASSPRGRGNTEAFF. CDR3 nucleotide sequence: TGTGCCAGTAGTCCCCGGGGGAGGGGGAACACTGAAGCTTTCTTT.

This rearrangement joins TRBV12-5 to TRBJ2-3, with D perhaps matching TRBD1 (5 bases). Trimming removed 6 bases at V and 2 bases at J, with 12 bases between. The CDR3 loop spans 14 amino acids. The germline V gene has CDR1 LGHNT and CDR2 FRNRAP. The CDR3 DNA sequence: TGTGCTAGTGGCCCCGGCAGGGCCACAGATACGCAGTATTTT. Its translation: CASGPGRATDTQYF.

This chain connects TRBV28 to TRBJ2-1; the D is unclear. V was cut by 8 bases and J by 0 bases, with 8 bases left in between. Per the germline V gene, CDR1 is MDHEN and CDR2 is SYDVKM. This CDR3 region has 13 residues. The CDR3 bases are TGTGCCAGCCGACTGAGCTCCTACAATGAGCAGTTCTTC. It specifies CASRLSSYNEQFF.

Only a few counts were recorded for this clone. The CDR3 is CASSLWTSGATGELFF. CDR3 DNA: TGTGCCAGCAGCCTGTGGACTAGCGGAGCCACCGGGGAGCTGTTTTTT. The gene calls are TRBV14 and TRBJ2-2; the match to TRBD2 covers 10 bases. The germline gives CDR1 SGHDN, CDR2 FVKESK. J lost 4 bases, V lost 4 bases, and 6 bases had no gene match. CDR3 length: 16 residues.

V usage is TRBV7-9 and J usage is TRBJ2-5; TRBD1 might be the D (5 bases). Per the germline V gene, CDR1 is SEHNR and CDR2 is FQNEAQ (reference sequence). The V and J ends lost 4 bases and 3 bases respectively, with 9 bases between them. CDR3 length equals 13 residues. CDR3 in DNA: TGTGCCAGCAGCTACTTACAGGAAGAGACCCAGTACTTC. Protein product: CASSYLQEETQYF.

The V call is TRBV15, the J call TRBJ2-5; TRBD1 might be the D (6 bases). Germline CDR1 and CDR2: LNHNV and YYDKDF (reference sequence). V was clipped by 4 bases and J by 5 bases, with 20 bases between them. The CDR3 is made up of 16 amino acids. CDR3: CATSTGDRPSRETQYF. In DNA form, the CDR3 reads TGTGCCACCAGCACCGGCGACAGGCCGTCCCGGGAGACCCAGTACTTC.

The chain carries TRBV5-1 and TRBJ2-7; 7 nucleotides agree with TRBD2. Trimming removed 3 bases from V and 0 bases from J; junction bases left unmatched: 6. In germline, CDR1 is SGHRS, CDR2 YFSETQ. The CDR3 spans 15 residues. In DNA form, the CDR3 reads TGCGCCAGCAGCTCCTCTAGCGGAACCTCCTACGAGCAGTACTTC. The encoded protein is CASSSSSGTSYEQYF.

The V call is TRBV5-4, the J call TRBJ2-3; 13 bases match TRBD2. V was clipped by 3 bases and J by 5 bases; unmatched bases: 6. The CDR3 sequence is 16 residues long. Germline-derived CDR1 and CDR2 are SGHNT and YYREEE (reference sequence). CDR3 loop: CASSSGLAGLVDTQYF. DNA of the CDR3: TGTGCCAGCAGCTCGGGACTAGCGGGATTGGTAGATACGCAGTATTTT.

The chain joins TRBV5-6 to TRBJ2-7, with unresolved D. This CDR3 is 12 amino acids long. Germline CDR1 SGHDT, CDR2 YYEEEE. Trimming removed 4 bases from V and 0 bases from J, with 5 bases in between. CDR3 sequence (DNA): TGTGCCAGCAGCCTTAGCTCCTACGAGCAGTACTTC. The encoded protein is CASSLSSYEQYF.

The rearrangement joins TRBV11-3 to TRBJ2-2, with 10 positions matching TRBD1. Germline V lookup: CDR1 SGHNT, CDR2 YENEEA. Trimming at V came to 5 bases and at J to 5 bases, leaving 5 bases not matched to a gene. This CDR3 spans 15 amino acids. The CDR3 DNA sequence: TGTGCCAGCAGCCCTACGGGACAGGGGACCGGGGAGCTGTTTTTT. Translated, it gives CASSPTGQGTGELFF.

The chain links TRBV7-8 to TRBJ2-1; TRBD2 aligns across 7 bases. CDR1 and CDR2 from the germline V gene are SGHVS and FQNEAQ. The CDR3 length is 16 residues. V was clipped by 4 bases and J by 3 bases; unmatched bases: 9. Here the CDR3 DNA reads TGTGCCAGCAGCTCACTACCGGGACTAAACTACAATGAGCAGTTCTTC. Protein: CASSSLPGLNYNEQFF.

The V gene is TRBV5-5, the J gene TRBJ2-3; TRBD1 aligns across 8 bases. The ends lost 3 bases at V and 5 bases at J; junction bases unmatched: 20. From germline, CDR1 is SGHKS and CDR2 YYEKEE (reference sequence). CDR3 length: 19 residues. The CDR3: CASSSSGQDHSGGVDTQYF. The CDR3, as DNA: TGTGCCAGCAGCTCGTCGGGACAGGACCATTCCGGGGGCGTAGATACGCAGTATTTT. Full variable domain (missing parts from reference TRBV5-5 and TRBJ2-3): DAGVTQSPTHLIKTRGQQVTLRCSPISGHKSVSWYQQVLGQGPQFIFQYYEKEERGRGNFPDRFSARQFPNYSSELNVNALLLGDSALYLCASSSSGQDHSGGVDTQYFGPGTRLTVL.

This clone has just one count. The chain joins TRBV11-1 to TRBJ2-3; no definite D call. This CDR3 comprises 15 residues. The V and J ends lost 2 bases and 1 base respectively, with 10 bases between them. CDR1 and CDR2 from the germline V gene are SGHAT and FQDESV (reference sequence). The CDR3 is CASSLFPGRTDTQYF. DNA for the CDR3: TGTGCCAGCAGCTTATTCCCAGGTCGCACAGATACGCAGTATTTT.

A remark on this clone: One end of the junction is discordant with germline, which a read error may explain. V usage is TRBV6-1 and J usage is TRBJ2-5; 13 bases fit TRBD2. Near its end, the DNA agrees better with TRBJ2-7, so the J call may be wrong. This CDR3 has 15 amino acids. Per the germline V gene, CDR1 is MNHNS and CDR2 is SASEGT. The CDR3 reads CASRWTSGSSNEQYF. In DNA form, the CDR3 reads TGTGCCAGCAGATGGACTAGCGGGAGCTCCAACGAGCAGTACTTC.

The CDR3 reads CASSPEGGYGYTF. The CDR3 DNA sequence: TGTGCCAGCAGCCCGGAGGGAGGGTATGGCTACACCTTC. This chain connects TRBV5-5 to TRBJ1-2; D call uncertain. Germline V CDR1 and CDR2: SGHKS, YYEKEE (reference sequence). This CDR3 is built from 13 residues. With 4 bases removed from V and 5 bases from J, the gap between germline ends came to 12 bases.

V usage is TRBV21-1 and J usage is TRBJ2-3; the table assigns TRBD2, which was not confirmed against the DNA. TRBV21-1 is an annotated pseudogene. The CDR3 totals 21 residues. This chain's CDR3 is CASSKASLASFREGRVDTQYF. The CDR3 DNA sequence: TGTGCCAGCAGCAAAGCTTCCCTAGCGAGCTTCAGGGAGGGTAGAGTAGATACGCAGTATTTT.